Each of the 10 T cell receptor beta chains below was sequenced from the same sample in a study of T cell repertoires in cytomegalovirus infection. Their antigens remain unidentified. TCRdb ran MiXCR on the reads and lists one entry per CDR3 protein. The sample contains about 270,000 distinct CDR3 sequences, less than 25% of which appear only once. The sample consisted of cultured PBMCs, taken from culture after CMV antigen stimulation. Source of these receptors: a human donor in good health (CMV status not recorded). Some clones in this sample may be carry-over from other donors' samples.

This clonotype was detected ten times or more. V is TRBV6-1 and J is TRBJ2-3; a possible D gene is TRBD2 (5 bases). Germline V lookup: CDR1 MNHNS, CDR2 SASEGT. Trimming stripped 8 bases from V and 15 bases from J, with 27 bases between. The CDR3 loop spans 14 amino acids. The CDR3 loop reads CASGPITRAVEVYF. The CDR3 DNA follows: TGTGCCAGCGGGCCAATCACCCGAGCAGTGGAGGTCTATTTT.

This clonotype was seen a handful of times. V usage is TRBV25-1 and J usage is TRBJ2-1; the match to TRBD1 covers 9 bases. V was clipped by 8 bases and J by 6 bases; unmatched bases: 11. There are 15 residues in the CDR3. Germline assignment: CDR1 MGHDK and CDR2 SYGVNS. This CDR3 reads CASRDSGQGTNEQFF. CDR3 DNA: TGTGCCAGCCGAGATTCGGGACAGGGTACCAATGAGCAGTTCTTC.

The chain recombines TRBV27 with TRBJ2-5, with no clear D. Germline V lookup: CDR1 MNHEY, CDR2 SMNVEV (reference sequence). There are 14 residues in the CDR3. Deletions cut 5 bases from V and 7 bases from J, with 17 bases between. The CDR3 nucleotides read TGTGCCAGCAGTCCCGAGGTAGAGCCGGGGACCCAGTACTTC. Translating gives CASSPEVEPGTQYF.

The chain recombines TRBV12-3 or TRBV12-4 with TRBJ1-2; 9 bases line up with TRBD1. The ends lost 4 bases at V and 6 bases at J; junction bases unmatched: 9. The CDR3 covers 15 residues. The CDR3 here is CASSSGPGTGNGYTF. In nucleotides, the CDR3 is TGTGCCAGCAGTTCCGGACCCGGGACAGGGAATGGCTACACCTTC.

This clonotype was seen a few times. CDR3 sequence reads: CASSVGGANYEQYF. In DNA, the CDR3 is TGTGCCAGCAGCGTAGGCGGAGCGAACTACGAGCAGTACTTC. This chain links TRBV9 with TRBJ2-7; D is uncertain. Trimming shortened V by 0 bases and J by 3 bases, and 10 bases separated the two germline ends. This CDR3 region has 14 residues. CDR1 and CDR2 (germline): SGDLS, YYNGEE. Variable domain in full (rest from reference TRBV9 and TRBJ2-7): DSGVTQTPKHLITATGQRVTLRCSPRSGDLSVYWYQQSLDQGLQFLIQYYNGEERAKGNILERFSAQQFPDLHSELNLSSLELGDSALYFCASSVGGANYEQYFGPGTRLTVT.

There are many counts of this clonotype. J is TRBJ1-1 and V is TRBV7-6, with D perhaps TRBD1 (5 bases). The germline CDR1 and CDR2 sequences are SGHVS and FNYEAQ. Deletions cut 5 bases from V and 5 bases from J, with 15 bases between. The length of the CDR3 is 14 residues. The DNA for the CDR3 is TGTGCCAGCAGCCCGGGACCTCGTGGGACTGAAGCTTTCTTT. Encoded protein: CASSPGPRGTEAFF.

The chain has TRBV2 and TRBJ1-1; D is uncertain. V was pared by 4 bases and J by 1 base, with 7 bases between. CDR3 size: 13 residues. CDR1 and CDR2 (germline): SNHLY, FYNNEI. CDR3 DNA: TGTGCCAGCAGTGTCTGGCAGAACACTGAAGCTTTCTTT. Its translation: CASSVWQNTEAFF.

This chain connects TRBV6-8 to TRBJ2-6, with TRBD2 matching 8 bases. The germline V gene encodes CDR1 MNHGY and CDR2 SAAAGT. V lost 2 bases, J lost 0 bases, and 3 bases stayed unmatched. The CDR3 length is 17 residues. CDR3 region: CASSYDGRASGANVLTF. In nucleotides, the CDR3 is TGTGCCAGCAGTTACGACGGGAGGGCCTCTGGGGCCAACGTCCTGACTTTC.

The rearrangement joins TRBV27 to TRBJ2-7, with D maybe TRBD1 (6 bases). The CDR3 runs 15 residues. CDR1 and CDR2 from the germline V gene are MNHEY and SMNVEV (reference sequence). V was cut by 0 bases and J by 0 bases, with 9 bases left in between. Written as DNA, the CDR3 is TGTGCCAGCAGTTTATCATCAGGGGTCTCCTACGAGCAGTACTTC. Amino acids: CASSLSSGVSYEQYF.

The V gene is TRBV12-3 or TRBV12-4, the J gene TRBJ2-3; 7 nucleotides match TRBD2. The CDR3 length is 14 residues. V lost 5 bases to trimming and J lost 2 bases; unmatched junction nucleotides: 4. DNA for the CDR3: TGTGCCAGCAGTCCCGGGACTACCACAGATACGCAGTATTTT. Its translation: CASSPGTTTDTQYF.